The 14 T cell receptor beta chains listed next were all sequenced from one sample in a study of T cell responses to AZD1222 COVID-19 vaccine. The assay was immunoSEQ multiplex PCR, and TCRdb's table has in-frame clones only and misses some. This table has 140,000 or so clones, around 90% appearing once. The specimen was peripheral blood, collected on day 0 of AZD1222 vaccination. The receptor set was obtained from an adult in good health.

A single count supports this clone. This sequence joins TRBV6-4 and TRBJ2-1, with 7 bases aligning to TRBD2. The germline V gene has CDR1 MRHNA and CDR2 SNTAGT. The J segment lost 1 base and the V segment lost 6 bases, leaving 12 bases of the junction unmatched. The CDR3 totals 17 residues. The CDR3 DNA sequence: TGTGCCAGCAGCCCCGGCATGGGGGGGAATTCCTACAATGAGCAGTTCTTC. The encoded protein is CASSPGMGGNSYNEQFF.

The chain uses TRBV3-1 (or the pseudogene TRBV3-2) and TRBJ2-1; 13 nucleotides align to TRBD2. CDR3 size: 16 residues. V dropped 1 base and J dropped 7; count of bases not matched to a gene: 4. Per the germline V gene, CDR1 is LGHDT and CDR2 is YNNKEL (reference sequence). CDR3 sequence reads: CASSQVGLAGRNEQFF. In nucleotides, the CDR3 is TGTGCCAGCAGCCAAGTGGGACTAGCGGGAAGGAATGAGCAGTTCTTC.

This chain connects TRBV30 to TRBJ1-1; D perhaps matches TRBD1 (6 bases). V was trimmed by 2 bases and J by 4 bases, leaving 8 bases between them. CDR1 and CDR2 (germline): GTSNPN, SVGIG (reference sequence). The CDR3 totals 12 residues. The CDR3 region is CAWSLGGTEAFF. The CDR3 coding sequence is TGTGCCTGGAGTCTAGGGGGCACTGAAGCTTTCTTT. The variable domain in full, with the rest retrieved from reference TRBV30 and TRBJ1-1, is SQTIHQWPATLVQPVGSPLSLECTVEGTSNPNLYWYRQAAGRGLQLLFYSVGIGQISSEVPQNLSASRPQDRQFILSSKKLLLSDSGFYLCAWSLGGTEAFFGQGTRLTVV.

This chain links TRBV30 with TRBJ1-5; D gene uncertain. V dropped 0 bases and J dropped 3 bases, with 6 bases sitting between them. The CDR3 consists of 13 residues. Per the germline V gene, CDR1 is GTSNPN and CDR2 is SVGIG (reference sequence). The CDR3 sequence is CAWSVQNNQPQHF. The CDR3 bases are TGTGCCTGGAGTGTGCAGAACAATCAGCCCCAGCATTTT.

This chain joins TRBV19 and TRBJ1-2, with D possibly being TRBD1 (5 bases). The V gene's germline CDR1 is LNHDA and CDR2 SQIVND (reference sequence). V lost 5 bases and J 6 bases, leaving 16 bases between the germline ends. This CDR3 has 14 residues. Here the CDR3 DNA reads TGTGCCAGTAGTTCGGCAGGGATTTTCGATGGCTACACCTTC. It specifies CASSSAGIFDGYTF. The entire variable domain, with the rest obtained from reference TRBV19 and TRBJ1-2, is as follows: DGGITQSPKYLFRKEGQNVTLSCEQNLNHDAMYWYRQDPGQGLRLIYYSQIVNDFQKGDIAEGYSVSREKKESFPLTVTSAQKNPTAFYLCASSSAGIFDGYTFGSGTRLTVV.

V gene TRBV7-6 combines with J gene TRBJ2-7, with 9 bases fitting TRBD2. Looked up from germline, CDR1 is SGHVS and CDR2 is FNYEAQ. The V and J ends lost 3 bases and 3 bases, in that order; junction bases with no gene match: 6. The CDR3 totals 15 residues. Here the CDR3 reads CASSFSDSGSYEQYF. The CDR3 DNA sequence: TGTGCCAGCAGCTTCAGTGATAGCGGGAGCTACGAGCAGTACTTC.

The chain carries TRBV5-6 and TRBJ2-7, with D perhaps given as TRBD1 or TRBD2 (5 bases each). Germline-derived CDR1 and CDR2 are SGHDT and YYEEEE. The germline V and J ends were trimmed by 6 bases and 4 bases, with 23 bases remaining between them. The CDR3 totals 16 residues. The CDR3 loop is CASTPRGALQRYEQYF. As DNA, the CDR3 is TGTGCCAGCACACCGCGAGGGGCCCTACAAAGATACGAGCAGTACTTC.

The chain links TRBV30 to TRBJ1-1; D is uncertain. Looked up from germline, CDR1 is GTSNPN and CDR2 is SVGIG (reference sequence). V dropped 3 bases and J dropped 4 bases, with 21 bases sitting between them. The CDR3 totals 16 residues. This CDR3 reads CAWSQRVVLSGTEAFF. The CDR3 DNA reads TGTGCCTGGAGCCAGAGGGTAGTCCTTAGCGGCACTGAAGCTTTCTTT.

With respect to this clone: At one boundary the junction diverges from the germline segment, which might be a read error. The rearrangement uses TRBV7-9 and TRBJ1-3; D is unresolved. From germline, CDR1 is SEHNR and CDR2 FQNEAQ (reference sequence). This CDR3 spans 14 amino acids. The CDR3 nucleotides are TGTGCCAGCAACTTATGGGAATCTGGAAACACCATATATTTT. It is translated as CASNLWESGNTIYF. The full variable domain, its missing parts supplied by reference TRBV7-9 and TRBJ1-3, is DTGVSQNPRHKITKRGQNVTFRCDPISEHNRLYWYRQTLGQGPEFLTYFQNEAQLEKSRLLSDRFSAERPKGSFSTLEIQRTEQGDSAMYLCASNLWESGNTIYFGEGSWLTVV.

The chain joins TRBV6-2 or TRBV6-3 to TRBJ1-5, with D possibly TRBD1 on 5 matching bases. CDR3 length equals 15 residues. Trimming removed 3 bases from V and 9 bases from J, with 18 bases in between. The V gene's germline CDR1 is MNHEY and CDR2 SVGEGT. For the CDR3, the DNA is TGTGCCAGCAGTTATCAGGGTCGCAGTCCATGGCCCCAGCATTTT. Protein product: CASSYQGRSPWPQHF.

A single count supports this clone. The chain carries TRBV7-9 and TRBJ1-3, with a weak D call TRBD1 (5 bases). V lost 5 bases and J lost 0, with 11 bases in between. The germline V gene encodes CDR1 SEHNR and CDR2 FQNEAQ (reference sequence). The CDR3 spans 15 residues. CDR3 DNA: TGTGCCAGCAGCCCCCTGGGGGGCTCTGGAAACACCATATATTTT. This sequence encodes CASSPLGGSGNTIYF.

The chain uses TRBV7-2 and TRBJ2-3; TRBD2 matches at 9 bases. This CDR3 is 17 amino acids long. The germline CDR1 and CDR2 sequences are SGHTA and FQGNSA. Trimming took 1 base from V and 4 from J; bases not matched to a gene: 9. In nucleotides, the CDR3 is TGTGCCAGCAGCTTAGTATTGAAGCGGGAGGTAGCAGATACGCAGTATTTT. It encodes CASSLVLKREVADTQYF. The full variable domain, with the rest looked up from reference TRBV7-2 and TRBJ2-3, is GAGVSQSPSNKVTEKGKDVELRCDPISGHTALYWYRQSLGQGLEFLIYFQGNSAPDKSGLPSDRFSAERTGGSVSTLTIQRTQQEDSAVYLCASSLVLKREVADTQYFGPGTRLTVL.

The V gene is TRBV28, the J gene TRBJ2-1, with D unclear. The CDR3 has 12 residues. CDR1 MDHEN and CDR2 SYDVKM come from the germline V gene. Deletions cut 8 bases from V and 12 bases from J, with 17 bases between. The CDR3 DNA sequence: TGTGCCAGCTCCTCCGTAATCCCTCCGCAGTTCTTC. This codes for CASSSVIPPQFF.

The chain has TRBV29-1 and TRBJ1-1; D is uncertain. This CDR3 is 12 amino acids long. V was clipped by 4 bases and J by 8 bases, with 14 bases between them. Germline CDR1 is SQVTM and CDR2 is ANQGSEA. The CDR3 sequence: CSVVLTVSEAFF. The CDR3 nucleotides are TGCAGCGTTGTCCTAACCGTTTCCGAAGCTTTCTTT.